This T cell receptor (beta chain) was sequenced for a study of blood T cell repertoires in COVID-19. At the level of the study: Sites in the United States, Italy and Spain provided acute and convalescent COVID-19 samples. In each case, the material was cDNA or gDNA derived from T cells, B-cell-depleted T cells, or PBMCs.

Germline lookup yields CDR1 KGHSH and CDR2 LQKENI. V was pared by 6 bases and J by 2 bases, with 17 bases between. There are 15 residues in the CDR3. Original handling: The assay estimated nucleated cells by amplifying reference gene primers. Using immunoSEQ multiplex PCR, the repertoire was profiled, and TCRdb retains in-frame clones only, with some absent. Clonal size and the V and J genes are those of that table, whereas D and trimming came from the DNA. The data contain about 200,000 clones, around 90% of them singletons. Material: peripheral blood. The chain links TRBV18 to TRBJ2-7, with D possibly being TRBD1 (6 bases). This clonotype originated in a man between 60 and 70 years old who had recovered from COVID-19. The CDR3 loop is CASSERQALAYEQYF. In nucleotides, the CDR3 is TGTGCCAGCTCGGAGAGACAGGCTTTGGCCTACGAGCAGTACTTC. Looking up the rest from reference TRBV18 and TRBJ2-7 gives the full variable domain: NAGVMQNPRHLVRRRGQEARLRCSPMKGHSHVYWYRQLPEEGLKFMVYLQKENIIDESGMPKERFSAEFPKEGPSILRIQQVVRGDSAAYFCASSERQALAYEQYFGPGTRLTVT.